This T cell receptor (beta chain) was recovered during a study of human T cells and chemical hapten exposure (TCRdb year 2021). At the level of the whole study: For sensitization, 2% DPC in acetone was applied to a 2 cm by 2 cm area of upper inner arm skin. Roughly 30 alopecia patients gave blood for TCR sequencing at one to four time points (pre-sensitization, 2, 6 and 24 weeks). The libraries were sequenced as a pool, and the TCR yield per sample differed mostly because of small variations in library volumes within the pool. Patient blood was sampled pre-sensitization (week 0) and at 2, 6 and about 24 weeks after DPC sensitization. Patch testing on the upper back used Finn chambers containing 0.01% DPC, with scoring done after 6 days according to International Contact Dermatitis Research Group standards. This study followed changes in the peripheral blood TCR repertoire in vivo during primary and secondary sensitization of alopecia patients to the hapten diphenylcyclopropenone (DPC). Throughout the roughly 25-week study period, patients were also given weekly therapeutic DPC doses on the scalp. Alopecia areata with under or over 50% scalp involvement, alopecia totalis and alopecia universalis were represented in the patient cohort, which was mostly female.

The time point label on this specimen signifies: patch test 1, 2 weeks after DPC sensitization. The treatment or condition label, as the study defines it: therapeutic diphenylcyclopropenone sensitization with weekly scalp DPC. At every patch-test visit, the blood draw took place before the patch test was put on. To be eligible, patients had to be aged 18 to 70, diagnosed with alopecia and judged suitable for DPC therapy, while pregnant patients were excluded. Total RNA was isolated from unfractionated whole blood collected in Tempus Blood RNA tubes. This clonotype was observed a handful of times. No antigen is known for it. Base qualities are not recorded, but no much larger clone differs from it by a single base. From the cysteine up to the phenylalanine, the CDR3 has a length of 16 residues. Only the CDR3 DNA is retained, 48 bases long and in frame from the first base. The germline V gene provides CDR1 KGHSH and CDR2 LQKENI. V and J are trimmed by 5 bases and 6 bases, and the gene matches miss 9 bases of the junction.

Libraries were built with RACE. The instrument was a NextSeq 500. Library preparation attached unique molecular identifiers to individual cDNA molecules for quantitative, reproducible TCR counting. For every blood RNA sample, sequencing covered both the TCR alpha and TCR beta chains. The authors' analysis ran thus. A median of about 89,000 TCRs per sample was observed, with a range of about 23,224 to 700,000. The Decombinator software suite was used to annotate V, J and CDR3 in the TCR reads. Every sample was subsampled to the same number of TCRs (28,000) for the PS versus PT1 abundance plots. TCRs were defined as expanded if absent before sensitization and observed at least eight times at the 2-week time point. TCRdb reran the public reads through fastp at Q25 and MiXCR, keeping productive beta chains. For every CDR3 protein sequence, its rows merge into one entry that carries the most common genes and DNA. TCRdb, rather than the study authors, made the V and J calls. Here the sample has roughly 120,000 distinct CDR3 sequences; around an eighth occur a single time. The ten largest clones represent 1.2% to 1.5% of the sample.

What the research found in general, with its limitations: Expanded TCRs formed significantly more large CDR3 similarity clusters than pre-sensitization or healthy control sets, consistent with antigen-driven responses. Because all patients had alopecia, a presumed autoimmune disease, the immune response of the patients might differ from that of healthy individuals. No change with DPC sensitization was found in the number of TCRs above 1 in 1000 frequency, and no evidence of global repertoire structure alterations was found. A positive correlation was found between the number of PT1 expanded TCRs and patch test score, with significance reached at thresholds 8, 16 and 32 but not 4. Repeated subsampling changed both the strength of the expansion versus patch-test correlation and the threshold at which that correlation became significant.

The origin of this receptor is a woman aged 45-65 years with alopecia areata. Some clones in this sample may be carry-over from other donors' samples. The chain is made from TRBV18 and TRBJ1-6; a stretch of 8 junction bases matches TRBD1. The specimen was whole blood, collected in connection with sensitization to the hapten diphenylcyclopropenone (DPC). The DNA reads TGTGCCAGCTCAGCCCCCGACAGGGGAAGTAATTCACCCCTCCACTTT. The resulting protein is CASSAPDRGSNSPLHF.